This TCR beta chain was captured by sequencing in a study of blood T cell repertoires in COVID-19. Study overall: The samples span acute and convalescent COVID-19 from the United States, Italy and Spain. T cells, B-cell-depleted T cells, or PBMCs provided the cDNA or gDNA that served as material.

Germline CDR1 is SNHLY and CDR2 is FYNNEI. This CDR3 is 18 amino acids long. V was clipped by 2 bases and J by 0 bases; unmatched bases: 10. Original processing notes: Amplifying reference gene primers gave estimates of nucleated cell counts. Here immunoSEQ multiplex PCR was the method, and the copy in TCRdb shows in-frame clones only, minus some. D and trimming come from the DNA, and the V and J calls and clone size come from that table. The data contain about 120,000 clones, 75% to 90% of them singletons. The sample consisted of peripheral blood. The origin of this receptor is a human donor in a cohort sampled during active COVID-19. The chain recombines TRBV2 with TRBJ2-7, with 10 positions matching TRBD2. The CDR3 reads CASSESVGLAAFSYEQYF. In nucleotides, the CDR3 is TGTGCCAGCAGTGAAAGTGTAGGACTAGCGGCTTTCTCCTACGAGCAGTACTTC.